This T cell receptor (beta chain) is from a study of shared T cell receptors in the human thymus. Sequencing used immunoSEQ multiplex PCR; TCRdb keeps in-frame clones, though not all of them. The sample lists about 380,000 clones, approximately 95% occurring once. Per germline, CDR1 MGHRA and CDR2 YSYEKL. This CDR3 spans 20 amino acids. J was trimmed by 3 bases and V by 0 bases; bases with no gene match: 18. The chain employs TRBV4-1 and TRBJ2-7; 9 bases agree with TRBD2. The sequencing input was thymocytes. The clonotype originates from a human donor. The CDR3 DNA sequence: TGCGCCAGCAGCCAAGATTTTCCCCTAGCGGGGAGGCCGGTAGGCTACGAGCAGTACTTC. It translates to CASSQDFPLAGRPVGYEQYF.